One sample yielded the 29 T cell receptor beta chains listed below, sequenced in a study of vaccination effects on CD4 cells after COVID-19. No antigen is known for these receptors. When around nine days of culture had elapsed, CD4+ T cells were isolated. Sequencing used immunoSEQ multiplex PCR; TCRdb keeps in-frame clones, though not all of them. The table lists some 27,000 clones, approximately 65% of them singletons, with 9.9% in the top ten. This specimen was CD4+ T cells from PBMCs cultured without peptide, taken before COVID-19 vaccination. Every receptor here comes from a human donor who received a COVID-19 vaccine.

DNA of the CDR3: TGTGCCAGCAGCCGCGGGAGTAGGACAGATACGCAGTATTTT. Translation: CASSRGSRTDTQYF. The V and J genes are TRBV4-2 and TRBJ2-3, with 7 bases lining up with TRBD2. The length of the CDR3 is 14 residues. Germline V gene lookup returns CDR1 LGHNA and CDR2 YNFKEQ. Unmatched junction bases numbered 4, after V lost 4 bases and J lost 3 bases.

V usage is TRBV12-1 and J usage is TRBJ1-1; the table's D gene call, TRBD1, was not cross checked with the DNA. TRBV12-1 is marked as a pseudogene. The CDR3 is 15 amino acids. In DNA, the CDR3 is TGTGCCAGCAGCGACAGGGGGCCGGAGAACACTGAAGCTTTCTTT. Encoded protein: CASSDRGPENTEAFF.

The chain carries TRBV5-4 and TRBJ2-1; 12 bases match TRBD2. The CDR3 consists of 16 residues. Trimming removed 2 bases from V and 4 bases from J; junction bases left unmatched: 4. The V gene's germline CDR1 is SGHNT and CDR2 YYREEE (reference sequence). The CDR3 bases are TGTGCCAGCAGCTTCGGGACTAGCGGGCCTTACAATGAGCAGTTCTTC. It codes for CASSFGTSGPYNEQFF.

J is TRBJ2-3 and V is TRBV6-1, with TRBD2 matching over 15 bases. Germline V gene lookup returns CDR1 MNHNS and CDR2 SASEGT. The CDR3 spans 18 residues. The ends lost 2 bases at V and 2 bases at J; junction bases unmatched: 5. This CDR3 is CASSEFGLAGGVTDTQYF. The CDR3, as DNA: TGTGCCAGCAGTGAATTTGGACTAGCGGGAGGGGTCACAGATACGCAGTATTTT.

This chain uses TRBV19 with TRBJ1-3, with TRBD1 as a possible D gene (5 bases). Looked up from germline, CDR1 is LNHDA and CDR2 is SQIVND (reference sequence). V lost 0 bases and J 4 bases, leaving 10 bases between the germline ends. CDR3 length: 15 residues. This CDR3 is CASSIDQGRGNTIYF. CDR3 nucleotide sequence: TGTGCCAGTAGTATAGACCAGGGCAGAGGAAACACCATATATTTT.

This chain joins TRBV5-1 and TRBJ2-3, with a weak D call TRBD1 (6 bases). CDR1 SGHRS and CDR2 YFSETQ come from the germline V gene. The CDR3 contains 13 residues. The V gene lost 5 bases and the J gene lost 6 bases, with 13 bases spanning the gap. CDR3 DNA: TGCGCCAGCAGTATCGACAGGACGGATACGCAGTATTTT. It translates to CASSIDRTDTQYF.

The chain carries TRBV10-3 and TRBJ2-3, with D possibly TRBD2 on 5 matching bases. This CDR3 is built from 12 residues. Germline values: CDR1 ENHRY, CDR2 SYGVKD. Trimming took off 8 bases at V and 2 bases at J, with 8 bases between the two ends. CDR3 sequence (DNA): TGTGCCATCGGCGGGTCCACAGATACGCAGTATTTT. Translation gives CAIGGSTDTQYF.

This rearrangement joins TRBV6-5 to TRBJ1-2; D is unclear. V gave up 0 bases and J gave up 4 bases, with 9 bases separating them. The CDR3 spans 14 residues. Germline CDR1 reads MNHEY; CDR2 reads SVGAGI. The chain's CDR3 is CASSYSPGFYGYTF. CDR3 in DNA: TGTGCCAGCAGTTACTCTCCAGGCTTCTATGGCTACACCTTC.

The chain carries TRBV3-1 (or the pseudogene TRBV3-2) and TRBJ1-1; D might be TRBD1 (5 bases). The CDR3 has 15 residues. Deletions cut 0 bases from V and 0 bases from J, with 8 bases between. The germline V gene encodes CDR1 LGHDT and CDR2 YNNKEL (reference sequence). The CDR3 sequence is CASSQDGAMNTEAFF. The CDR3 coding sequence is TGTGCCAGCAGCCAAGATGGGGCGATGAACACTGAAGCTTTCTTT.

This chain joins TRBV7-8 and TRBJ1-1; the D is unclear. The CDR3 is made up of 16 amino acids. V lost 1 base to trimming and J lost 1 base, with 13 bases between them. The germline gives CDR1 SGHVS, CDR2 FQNEAQ. The CDR3 DNA reads TGTGCCAGCAGCTTAGACCTTGACACGTGGAACACTGAAGCTTTCTTT. As protein: CASSLDLDTWNTEAFF.

The chain is built from TRBV7-9 and TRBJ2-3; 10 bases map to TRBD2. Germline CDR1 SEHNR, CDR2 FQNEAQ (reference sequence). V was clipped by 5 bases and J by 6 bases; unmatched bases: 11. This CDR3 is built from 16 residues. CDR3 in DNA: TGTGCCAGCAGCCCCAGGACTAGCGGCCCCGGGGATACGCAGTATTTT. Translated: CASSPRTSGPGDTQYF.

The chain joins TRBV27 to TRBJ2-7, with TRBD1 as a possible D gene (6 bases). Trimming shortened V by 10 bases and J by 12 bases, and 16 bases separated the two germline ends. Per the germline V gene, CDR1 is MNHEY and CDR2 is SMNVEV (reference sequence). The length of the CDR3 is 10 residues. The CDR3 region is CAIASGVLYF. Here the CDR3 DNA reads TGTGCCATCGCGTCAGGGGTCCTGTACTTC.

This clone has more than one count but fewer than ten. The chain links TRBV5-6 to TRBJ2-7, with 8 bases fitting TRBD1. V lost 4 bases, J lost 0 bases, and 9 bases stayed unmatched. The CDR3 extends over 16 amino acids. Germline CDR1 is SGHDT and CDR2 is YYEEEE. This CDR3 reads CASSQGQGSLSYEQYF. The CDR3 nucleotides are TGTGCCAGCAGCCAAGGACAGGGTTCCCTCTCCTACGAGCAGTACTTC. Full variable domain (rest looked up from reference TRBV5-6 and TRBJ2-7): DAGVTQSPTHLIKTRGQQVTLRCSPKSGHDTVSWYQQALGQGPQFIFQYYEEEERQRGNFPDRFSGHQFPNYSSELNVNALLLGDSALYLCASSQGQGSLSYEQYFGPGTRLTVT.

The chain is built from TRBV12-5 and TRBJ2-7; TRBD2 matches 12 bases. CDR1 is LGHNT, CDR2 FRNRAP, per germline. Losses at the gene ends were 0 bases for V and 2 bases for J; bases not matched to a gene: 5. The CDR3 has 17 residues. CDR3 bases: TGTGCTAGTGGTTTGGTACTAGCGGGAGGCCCTGCCTACGAGCAGTACTTC. This encodes CASGLVLAGGPAYEQYF.

This chain connects TRBV19 to TRBJ1-1; D might be TRBD1 (6 bases). V lost 7 bases to trimming and J lost 0 bases, with 9 bases between them. Germline loops: CDR1 LNHDA, CDR2 SQIVND (reference sequence). The CDR3 has 13 residues. CDR3: CASTDRMNTEAFF. The CDR3 DNA reads TGTGCCAGTACTGACAGGATGAACACTGAAGCTTTCTTT. Looking up the rest from reference TRBV19 and TRBJ1-1 gives the full variable domain: DGGITQSPKYLFRKEGQNVTLSCEQNLNHDAMYWYRQDPGQGLRLIYYSQIVNDFQKGDIAEGYSVSREKKESFPLTVTSAQKNPTAFYLCASTDRMNTEAFFGQGTRLTVV.

The chain combines TRBV7-8 with TRBJ2-1; D not resolved. Per the germline V gene, CDR1 is SGHVS and CDR2 is FQNEAQ. Trimming removed 2 bases at V and 6 bases at J, with 14 bases between. This CDR3 region has 15 residues. CDR3 in DNA: TGTGCCAGCAGCTTACGGCTAGTTGGCCCCAATGAGCAGTTCTTC. It codes for CASSLRLVGPNEQFF.

A few counts support this clone. The chain carries TRBV7-2 and TRBJ2-7, with 8 bases matching TRBD2. The CDR3 consists of 19 residues. Trimming cost V 2 bases and J 4 bases; bases outside gene matches: 19. From germline, CDR1 is SGHTA and CDR2 FQGNSA. The CDR3 DNA follows: TGTGCCAGCAGCTTACGAGCCGTCCCGGGAGGGCCGGTTGCGTACGAGCAGTACTTC. It translates to CASSLRAVPGGPVAYEQYF.

The rearrangement uses TRBV20-1 and TRBJ1-2; TRBD1 might be the D (5 bases). The CDR3 loop spans 11 amino acids. Germline lookup yields CDR1 DFQATT and CDR2 SNEGSKA (reference sequence). Trimming removed 6 bases from V and 8 bases from J, with 13 bases in between. For the CDR3, the DNA is TGCAGTGCCCCAGGGAATGGAGGCTACACCTTC. It specifies CSAPGNGGYTF.

The J gene is TRBJ1-2, the V gene TRBV4-2; D is unresolved. Trimming left V 0 bases short and J 8 bases short, with 10 bases between. The CDR3 spans 13 residues. Germline assignment: CDR1 LGHNA and CDR2 YNFKEQ. This chain's CDR3 is CASSQDLIWGYTF. The CDR3 region has the DNA TGTGCCAGCAGCCAAGATTTAATTTGGGGCTACACCTTC.

The rearrangement joins TRBV6-6 to TRBJ1-5, with unresolved D. Germline V gene lookup returns CDR1 MNHNY and CDR2 SVGAGI (reference sequence). The length of the CDR3 is 13 residues. Trimming pared 4 bases from V and 6 bases from J, leaving 10 bases between. CDR3 amino acids: CASSSDRVQPQHF. CDR3 bases: TGTGCCAGCAGTTCCGATAGGGTTCAGCCCCAGCATTTT.

CDR3 sequence (DNA): TGTGCCAGCAGCTTACCGGGACTAGCGGGAGTGGAGGAGACCCAGTACTTC. Its translation: CASSLPGLAGVEETQYF. V is TRBV7-8 and J is TRBJ2-5, with TRBD2 identical over 14 bases. The germline V gene encodes CDR1 SGHVS and CDR2 FQNEAQ. This CDR3 is built from 17 residues. V shed 2 bases, J shed 5 bases, and the junction held 7 bases outside the gene matches.

The rearrangement links TRBV18 to TRBJ2-5, with 9 bases identical to TRBD2. This CDR3 has 16 amino acids. Germline V CDR1 and CDR2: KGHSH, LQKENI. Germline trimming cut 2 bases from V and 1 base from J; bases unmatched to any gene: 5. The CDR3 spells CASSPRLAGPQETQYF. The CDR3 DNA reads TGTGCCAGCTCACCAAGGCTAGCGGGGCCCCAAGAGACCCAGTACTTC.

The genes are TRBV19 and TRBJ2-3, with 7 bases identical to TRBD2. This CDR3 has 16 residues. Germline V gene lookup returns CDR1 LNHDA and CDR2 SQIVND (reference sequence). V shed 5 bases, J shed 0 bases, and the junction held 8 bases outside the gene matches. DNA of the CDR3: TGTGCCAGTAGTCGCGGGGGATTGACTAGCACAGATACGCAGTATTTT. It yields the protein CASSRGGLTSTDTQYF.

V usage is TRBV27 and J usage is TRBJ2-5; D is ambiguous. The CDR3 contains 15 residues. Germline CDR1 reads MNHEY; CDR2 reads SMNVEV (reference sequence). V lost 7 bases, J lost 1 base, and 16 bases lay in between. The CDR3 protein is CASTSTLGIQETQYF. The DNA for the CDR3 is TGTGCCAGCACCTCGACATTGGGGATCCAAGAGACCCAGTACTTC.

This clone was picked up a small number of times. The rearrangement joins TRBV3-1 (or the pseudogene TRBV3-2) to TRBJ1-3; D not certain. The germline V and J ends were trimmed by 1 base and 3 bases, with 10 bases remaining between them. Germline-derived CDR1 and CDR2 are LGHDT and YNNKEL (reference sequence). The CDR3 totals 15 residues. The CDR3 is CASSQVAGVGNTIYF. CDR3 nucleotides: TGTGCCAGCAGCCAAGTGGCCGGGGTTGGAAACACCATATATTTT.

The chain uses TRBV10-2 and TRBJ1-1, with 9 bases matching TRBD1. CDR1 and CDR2 (germline): WSHSY, SAAADI. Trimming removed 6 bases from V and 1 base from J; junction bases left unmatched: 6. This CDR3 has 15 residues. The CDR3 nucleotides are TGCGCCAGCAGCCTTAGACAGGGGGGGAACACTGAAGCTTTCTTT. It yields the protein CASSLRQGGNTEAFF.

The chain employs TRBV6-5 and TRBJ2-5; 13 positions agree with TRBD2. CDR1 is MNHEY, CDR2 SVGAGI, per germline. After removal of 4 bases from V and 1 base from J, the junction contained 0 bases not matched to a gene. CDR3 size: 15 residues. As DNA, the CDR3 is TGTGCCAGCAGTTGGACTAGCGGGGGCCAAGAGACCCAGTACTTC. The encoded protein is CASSWTSGGQETQYF.

The V call is TRBV5-4, the J call TRBJ2-1; D unclear. This CDR3 has 15 residues. Between the trimmed V and J ends, which lost 1 base and 0 bases, there was a span of 8 bases. The germline V gene encodes CDR1 SGHNT and CDR2 YYREEE (reference sequence). The CDR3, as DNA: TGTGCCAGCAGCTTGACAACACCCTCCTACAATGAGCAGTTCTTC. Translating gives CASSLTTPSYNEQFF.

In nucleotides, the CDR3 is TGTGCCAGCAGCCAAGGAAACGGGGGCGAGACCCAGTACTTC. Amino acid sequence: CASSQGNGGETQYF. This chain joins TRBV3-1 (or the pseudogene TRBV3-2) and TRBJ2-5, with D possibly being TRBD1 or TRBD2 (6 bases each). The V and J ends lost 1 base and 5 bases respectively, with 11 bases between them. Germline CDR1 and CDR2: LGHDT and YNNKEL (reference sequence). The CDR3 has 14 amino acids.